This T cell receptor (beta chain) was sequenced in a study of identical twins. TCRdb reanalysed the 5' RACE reads using MiXCR and keeps one entry per CDR3 protein. Of about 290,000 distinct CDR3 sequences listed, 7.5% to 9.5% are singletons. Trimming removed 6 bases from V and 6 bases from J, with 15 bases in between. This CDR3 region has 14 residues. Separately, the same data were catalogued under a study of yellow fever vaccine responses in identical twins.

The sequence came from a woman between 18 and 30 years old in good health. The specimen sequenced was CD8+ T cells sorted from blood. The chain combines TRBV12-3 or TRBV12-4 with TRBJ2-1; D not resolved. The CDR3 is CASRESQGLNEQFF. Written as DNA, the CDR3 is TGTGCCAGCAGGGAATCACAAGGTCTCAATGAGCAGTTCTTC.